This TCR beta chain was identified during a study of naive and memory T cell subsets. Germline values: CDR1 LGHDT, CDR2 YNNKEL (reference sequence). The CDR3 sequence is 14 residues long. There are a few counts of this clonotype. The beta constant-region primer was an equimolar mix of two oligonucleotides covering TRBC1 and TRBC2. TCRdb independently ran MiXCR on the UMI-ligation and nested PCR reads; one entry per CDR3 protein. Found here are fewer than 40,000 distinct CDR3 sequences, 10% to 15% of them singletons; the top ten hold around 23%. The specimen was effector memory CD4+ T cells from blood. Subset given: effector memory, CD45RA- CD27-. The chain joins TRBV3-1 to TRBJ2-3; 12 positions match TRBD2. This clonotype was obtained from a human donor in good health. CDR3 nucleotide sequence: TGTGCTTCGAGACTAGCGGGAGTAGGAGATACGCAGTATTTT. Its protein product is CASRLAGVGDTQYF.